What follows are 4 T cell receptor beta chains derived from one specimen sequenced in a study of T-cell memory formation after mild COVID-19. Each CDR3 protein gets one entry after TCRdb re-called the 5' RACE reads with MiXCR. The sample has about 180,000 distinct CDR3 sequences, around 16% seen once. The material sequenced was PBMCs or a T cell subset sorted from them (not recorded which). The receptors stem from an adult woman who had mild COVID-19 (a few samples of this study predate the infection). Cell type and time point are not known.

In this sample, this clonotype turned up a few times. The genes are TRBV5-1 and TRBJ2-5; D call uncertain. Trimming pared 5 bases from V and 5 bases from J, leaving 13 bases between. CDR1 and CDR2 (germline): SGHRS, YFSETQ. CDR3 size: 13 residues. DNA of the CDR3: TGCGCCAGCAGGCTAGGCCCCAGGGAGACCCAGTACTTC. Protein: CASRLGPRETQYF.

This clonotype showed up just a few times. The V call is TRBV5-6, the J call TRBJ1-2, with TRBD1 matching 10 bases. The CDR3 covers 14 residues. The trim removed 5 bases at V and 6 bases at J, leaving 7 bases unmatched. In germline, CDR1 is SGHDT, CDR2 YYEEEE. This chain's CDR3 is CASRYRDRGDGYTF. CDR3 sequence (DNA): TGTGCCAGCAGGTACCGGGACAGGGGCGATGGCTACACCTTC.

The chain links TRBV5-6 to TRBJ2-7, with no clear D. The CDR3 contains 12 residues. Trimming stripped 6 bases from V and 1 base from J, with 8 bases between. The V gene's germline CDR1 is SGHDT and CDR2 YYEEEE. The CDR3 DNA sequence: TGTGCCAGCACCCCCCCTTCCTACGAGCAGTACTTC. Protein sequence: CASTPPSYEQYF.

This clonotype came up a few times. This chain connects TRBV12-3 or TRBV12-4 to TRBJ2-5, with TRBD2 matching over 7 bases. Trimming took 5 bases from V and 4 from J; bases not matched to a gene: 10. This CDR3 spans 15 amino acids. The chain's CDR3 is CASSLQTGGGETQYF. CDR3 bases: TGTGCCAGCAGTCTCCAAACGGGGGGTGGAGAGACCCAGTACTTC.